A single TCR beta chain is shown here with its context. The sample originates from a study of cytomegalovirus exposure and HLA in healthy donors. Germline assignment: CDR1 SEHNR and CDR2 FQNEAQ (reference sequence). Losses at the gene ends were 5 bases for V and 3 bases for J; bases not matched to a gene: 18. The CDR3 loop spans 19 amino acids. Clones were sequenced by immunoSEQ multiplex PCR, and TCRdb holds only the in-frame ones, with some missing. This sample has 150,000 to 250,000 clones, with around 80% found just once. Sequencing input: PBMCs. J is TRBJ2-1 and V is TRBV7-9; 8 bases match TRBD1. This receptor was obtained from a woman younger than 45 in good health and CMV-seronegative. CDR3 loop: CASSTELLDRDRNYNEQFF. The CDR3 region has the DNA TGTGCCAGCAGCACCGAGCTACTGGACCGGGACAGGAACTACAATGAGCAGTTCTTC. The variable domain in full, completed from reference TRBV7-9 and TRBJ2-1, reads DTGVSQNPRHKITKRGQNVTFRCDPISEHNRLYWYRQTLGQGPEFLTYFQNEAQLEKSRLLSDRFSAERPKGSFSTLEIQRTEQGDSAMYLCASSTELLDRDRNYNEQFFGPGTRLTVL.